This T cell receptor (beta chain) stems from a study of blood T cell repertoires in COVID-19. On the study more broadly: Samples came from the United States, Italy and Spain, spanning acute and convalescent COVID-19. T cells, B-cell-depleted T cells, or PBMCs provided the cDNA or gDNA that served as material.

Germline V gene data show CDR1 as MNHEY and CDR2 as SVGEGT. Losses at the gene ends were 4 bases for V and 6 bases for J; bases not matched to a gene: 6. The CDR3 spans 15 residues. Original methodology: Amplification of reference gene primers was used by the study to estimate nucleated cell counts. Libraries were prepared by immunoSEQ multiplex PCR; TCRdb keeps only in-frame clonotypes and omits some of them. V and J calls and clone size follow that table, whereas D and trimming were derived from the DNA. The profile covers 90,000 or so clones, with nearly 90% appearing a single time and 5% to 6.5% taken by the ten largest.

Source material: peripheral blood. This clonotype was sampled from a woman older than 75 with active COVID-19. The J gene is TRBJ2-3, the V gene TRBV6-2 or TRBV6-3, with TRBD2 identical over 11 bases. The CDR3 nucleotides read TGTGCCAGCAGTTTCCCGACTAGCGGGACCGATACGCAGTATTTT. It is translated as CASSFPTSGTDTQYF.